The clone carrying this T cell receptor (beta chain) appeared a few times. This sample was taken from a study of T cells after somatic rescue of genetic block. Germline loops: CDR1 SNHLY, CDR2 FYNNEI. Between the trimmed V and J ends, which lost 5 bases and 4 bases, there was a span of 8 bases. The CDR3 length is 13 residues. Profiled with immunoSEQ multiplex PCR; TCRdb holds only in-frame clones, not every one. Here the sample spans some 70,000 clones, approximately 91% being singletons. The rearrangement joins TRBV2 to TRBJ2-2; D is unresolved. Sequencing was carried out using peripheral blood mononuclear cells (PBMCs). This TCR came from a man aged 25-45 years. The CDR3 DNA follows: TGTGCCAGCAGTCGACTCGGCACCGGGGAGCTGTTTTTT. Translation gives CASSRLGTGELFF.